This T cell receptor (beta chain) was captured by sequencing in a study of cytomegalovirus exposure and HLA in healthy donors. General study points: Altogether, around 160 TCR beta chains were recorded as cytomegalovirus-associated. At a 0.05 false discovery rate, a later analysis found 16,951 TCR beta sequences to be associated with HLA alleles.

As for this clone: Its matching antigen is unknown.

In germline, CDR1 is SGHDN, CDR2 FVKESK. Trimming took 0 bases from V and 6 from J, leaving 6 bases between them. The CDR3 is 12 residues long. The primer mix had 60 Vbeta and 13 Jbeta primers. This table comes from immunoSEQ multiplex PCR, and its TCRdb copy is limited to in-frame clones, with some not included. The sample has under 150,000 clones, over 60% seen once. The TCR comes from a human donor in good health. The chain links TRBV14 to TRBJ2-7; no clear D gene. The material sequenced was PBMCs. DNA for the CDR3: TGTGCCAGCAGCCAAGAGGCTCCCGAGCAGTACTTC. Its translation: CASSQEAPEQYF.